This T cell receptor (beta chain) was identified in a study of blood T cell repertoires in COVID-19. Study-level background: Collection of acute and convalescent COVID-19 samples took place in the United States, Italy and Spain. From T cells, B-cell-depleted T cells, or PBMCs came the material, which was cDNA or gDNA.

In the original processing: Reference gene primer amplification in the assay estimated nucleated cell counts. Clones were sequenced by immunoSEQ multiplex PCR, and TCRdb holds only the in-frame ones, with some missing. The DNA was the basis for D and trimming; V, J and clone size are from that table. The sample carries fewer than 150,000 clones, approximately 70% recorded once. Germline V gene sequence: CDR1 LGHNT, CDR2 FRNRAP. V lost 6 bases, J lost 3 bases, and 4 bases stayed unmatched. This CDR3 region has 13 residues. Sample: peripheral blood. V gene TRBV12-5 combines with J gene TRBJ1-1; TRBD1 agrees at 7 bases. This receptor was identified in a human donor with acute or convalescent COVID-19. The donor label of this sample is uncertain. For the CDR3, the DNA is TGTGCTAGTGGCCGGGACAGATACACTGAAGCTTTCTTT. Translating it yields CASGRDRYTEAFF.